Below are 23 T cell receptor beta chains sequenced from a single sample in a study of PD-L1 blockade in urothelial cancer. Assay used: immunoSEQ multiplex PCR; TCRdb lists only in-frame clones, some missing. This sample carries tens of thousands of clones, roughly 80% of them seen once, and the ten largest clones take roughly 4%. The material sequenced was PBMCs, taken around atezolizumab (anti-PD-L1) treatment. The receptors were gathered from a man between 65 and 80 years old with urothelial cancer.

This clone was observed once. This chain links TRBV5-8 with TRBJ2-5; D gene unclear. Trimming removed 1 base at V and 1 base at J, with 5 bases between. The CDR3 spans 13 residues. The germline V gene encodes CDR1 SGHTS and CDR2 YDEGEE. This CDR3 is CASSLRSQETQYF. The DNA for the CDR3 is TGTGCCAGCAGCTTGCGCAGCCAAGAGACCCAGTACTTC.

The J gene is TRBJ2-3, the V gene TRBV9; 8 bases match TRBD1. This CDR3 is built from 17 residues. J gave up 1 base and V 0 bases, and 7 bases lay outside the gene matches. Per the germline V gene, CDR1 is SGDLS and CDR2 is YYNGEE. The CDR3 here is CASSVVPGGIGTDTQYF. In DNA form, the CDR3 reads TGTGCCAGCAGCGTAGTCCCAGGGGGCATTGGCACAGATACGCAGTATTTT.

The chain joins TRBV6-6 to TRBJ1-1; 7 bases agree with TRBD1. The V and J ends lost 7 bases and 3 bases, in that order; junction bases with no gene match: 2. The CDR3 spans 12 residues. Germline loops: CDR1 MNHNY, CDR2 SVGAGI (reference sequence). CDR3 sequence: CASNDRDTEAFF. For the CDR3, the DNA is TGTGCCAGCAACGACAGGGACACTGAAGCTTTCTTT.

The chain links TRBV28 to TRBJ1-5, with a weak D call TRBD1 (6 bases). The V end lost 5 bases, the J end lost 3 bases, and 8 bases lay between the germline ends. The CDR3 sequence is 13 residues long. CDR1 is MDHEN and CDR2 is SYDVKM in the germline V gene. CDR3 region: CASSQGTNQPQHF. In DNA form, the CDR3 reads TGTGCCAGCAGTCAGGGGACCAATCAGCCCCAGCATTTT. The full variable domain, in which reference TRBV28 and TRBJ1-5 provide the parts outside the CDR3, is DVKVTQSSRYLVKRTGEKVFLECVQDMDHENMFWYRQDPGLGLRLIYFSYDVKMKEKGDIPEGYSVSREKKERFSLILESASTNQTSMYLCASSQGTNQPQHFGDGTRLSIL.

The chain is built from TRBV2 and TRBJ2-4; 7 nucleotides align to TRBD1. The CDR3 covers 14 residues. The J segment lost 6 bases and the V segment lost 6 bases, leaving 8 bases of the junction unmatched. CDR1 is SNHLY, CDR2 FYNNEI, per germline. The chain's CDR3 is CASSWTGEPNIQYF. CDR3 nucleotide sequence: TGTGCCAGCAGCTGGACAGGCGAACCAAACATTCAGTACTTC.

This CDR3 reads CASSGGTGINTEAFF. CDR3 nucleotides: TGTGCCAGCAGCGGTGGGACAGGCATAAACACTGAAGCTTTCTTT. The chain combines TRBV2 with TRBJ1-1, with 8 bases matching TRBD1. The V segment lost 6 bases and the J segment 2 bases; nucleotides outside the gene matches: 8. This CDR3 spans 15 amino acids. Germline V gives CDR1 SNHLY, CDR2 FYNNEI.

The chain has TRBV2 and TRBJ2-3; tentatively, D is TRBD1 (5 bases). Germline CDR1 SNHLY, CDR2 FYNNEI. CDR3 length: 14 residues. Trimming took off 7 bases at V and 2 bases at J, with 13 bases between the two ends. The CDR3 nucleotides are TGTGCCAGCAAGGCAGGGATGGCCACAGATACGCAGTATTTT. Translated, it gives CASKAGMATDTQYF.

The gene calls are TRBV9 and TRBJ2-1; 8 bases are a match to TRBD2. Germline V gene lookup returns CDR1 SGDLS and CDR2 YYNGEE. V trimming: 0 bases; J trimming: 5 bases; junction bases outside the gene matches: 7. The CDR3 sequence is 16 residues long. The CDR3 DNA follows: TGTGCCAGCAGCGTAGATCCTAGCGGGTACCACAATGAGCAGTTCTTC. It yields the protein CASSVDPSGYHNEQFF.

V gene TRBV6-1 combines with J gene TRBJ2-1, with TRBD2 identical over 13 bases. The CDR3 length is 15 residues. Trimming removed 7 bases from V and 6 bases from J; junction bases left unmatched: 6. The V gene's germline CDR1 is MNHNS and CDR2 SASEGT. The CDR3 DNA is TGTGCCAGCAAGGGACTAGCGGGATTGCTCAATGAGCAGTTCTTC. Translating gives CASKGLAGLLNEQFF.

The chain combines TRBV15 with TRBJ2-7; D is perhaps TRBD1 (6 bases). Trimming stripped 4 bases from V and 7 bases from J, with 14 bases between. The CDR3 is 13 residues long. Germline CDR1 reads LNHNV; CDR2 reads YYDKDF (reference sequence). The CDR3 here is CATSTTGWGEQYF. The CDR3 DNA reads TGTGCCACCAGCACCACAGGGTGGGGGGAGCAGTACTTC. Together with reference TRBV15 and TRBJ2-7, the CDR3 gives the full variable domain: DAMVIQNPRYQVTQFGKPVTLSCSQTLNHNVMYWYQQKSSQAPKLLFHYYDKDFNNEADTPDNFQSRRPNTSFCFLDIRSPGLGDTAMYLCATSTTGWGEQYFGPGTRLTVT.

The chain joins TRBV19 to TRBJ1-5, with a possible D match to TRBD1 (5 bases). The ends were cut back, 3 bases at V and 0 bases at J, with 18 bases in the middle. Germline assignment: CDR1 LNHDA and CDR2 SQIVND (reference sequence). The CDR3 extends over 18 amino acids. CDR3 in amino acids: CASSMAQAPGNSNQPQHF. CDR3 coding DNA: TGTGCCAGTAGTATGGCACAGGCCCCAGGGAATAGCAATCAGCCCCAGCATTTT. Looking up the rest from reference TRBV19 and TRBJ1-5 gives the full variable domain: DGGITQSPKYLFRKEGQNVTLSCEQNLNHDAMYWYRQDPGQGLRLIYYSQIVNDFQKGDIAEGYSVSREKKESFPLTVTSAQKNPTAFYLCASSMAQAPGNSNQPQHFGDGTRLSIL.

The chain links TRBV30 to TRBJ2-4, with D possibly TRBD1 on 5 matching bases. This CDR3 has 16 amino acids. Germline V gene data show CDR1 as GTSNPN and CDR2 as SVGIG (reference sequence). Trimming left V 0 bases short and J 0 bases short, with 12 bases between. The CDR3 sequence is CAWSVGQPLAKNIQYF. DNA for the CDR3: TGTGCCTGGAGTGTGGGGCAACCACTAGCCAAAAACATTCAGTACTTC. The whole variable domain, filled in from reference TRBV30 and TRBJ2-4, reads SQTIHQWPATLVQPVGSPLSLECTVEGTSNPNLYWYRQAAGRGLQLLFYSVGIGQISSEVPQNLSASRPQDRQFILSSKKLLLSDSGFYLCAWSVGQPLAKNIQYFGAGTRLSVL.

This chain joins TRBV11-2 and TRBJ1-1; a weak D match, TRBD1 (6 bases). Trimming pared 0 bases from V and 5 bases from J, leaving 13 bases between. Germline CDR1 reads SGHAT; CDR2 reads FQNNGV. This CDR3 spans 15 amino acids. CDR3 in DNA: TGTGCCAGCAGCTTAGACCCAGGGGAGGGGACTGAAGCTTTCTTT. This translates into CASSLDPGEGTEAFF.

V gene TRBV7-2 combines with J gene TRBJ2-1; TRBD1 is a possible D gene (5 bases). Germline loops: CDR1 SGHTA, CDR2 FQGNSA. There are 14 residues in the CDR3. Trimming left V 0 bases short and J 8 bases short, with 11 bases between. CDR3: CASSLAQGLYEQFF. CDR3 DNA: TGTGCCAGCAGCTTAGCTCAGGGCTTATATGAGCAGTTCTTC.

The chain recombines TRBV11-2 with TRBJ1-2, with 12 nucleotides matching TRBD1. This CDR3 has 16 amino acids. The germline V gene encodes CDR1 SGHAT and CDR2 FQNNGV. The V gene end was trimmed by 5 bases and the J gene end by 8 bases; junction bases not matched to a gene: 12. DNA of the CDR3: TGTGCCAGCAGCCGAACCGGGACAGGGGGCGCGGGAGGCTACACCTTC. It translates to CASSRTGTGGAGGYTF.

The chain recombines TRBV5-4 with TRBJ2-7, with D maybe TRBD2 (6 bases). The CDR3 totals 18 residues. Germline CDR1 SGHNT, CDR2 YYREEE (reference sequence). V was pared by 4 bases and J by 3 bases, with 26 bases between. CDR3 loop: CASSTTRVSRQGLYEQYF. Written as DNA, the CDR3 is TGTGCCAGCAGCACGACTAGGGTCTCTCGACAAGGGCTCTACGAGCAGTACTTC.

The chain is built from TRBV7-9 and TRBJ2-7; 9 bases agree with TRBD1. The CDR3 spans 15 residues. Germline V gene data show CDR1 as SEHNR and CDR2 as FQNEAQ (reference sequence). V was pared by 3 bases and J by 3 bases, with 6 bases of the junction left unmatched. The CDR3 region is CASSFLGQGIYEQYF. The CDR3 region has the DNA TGTGCCAGCAGCTTCTTGGGACAGGGTATCTACGAGCAGTACTTC.

The chain has TRBV2 and TRBJ1-2; 7 bases align to TRBD1. The ends lost 2 bases at V and 2 bases at J; junction bases unmatched: 5. CDR1 is SNHLY, CDR2 FYNNEI, per germline. CDR3 size: 15 residues. The CDR3 DNA sequence: TGTGCCAGCAGTGAACTTGGGACAGCCAACTATGGCTACACCTTC. It specifies CASSELGTANYGYTF.

This clone has only one observation. The CDR3 spells CASSRTPGTNYEQYF. CDR3 bases: TGCGCCAGCAGCCGGACCCCAGGGACTAACTACGAGCAGTACTTC. The chain links TRBV5-1 to TRBJ2-7, with 7 bases lining up with TRBD2. Trimming removed 4 bases from V and 3 bases from J; junction bases left unmatched: 10. The V gene's germline CDR1 is SGHRS and CDR2 YFSETQ. This CDR3 region has 15 residues.

The chain carries TRBV7-8 and TRBJ1-3; D ambiguous. CDR3 size: 14 residues. Trimming removed 1 base from V and 2 bases from J, with 6 bases in between. Germline values: CDR1 SGHVS, CDR2 FQNEAQ. This chain's CDR3 is CASSLGAPGNTIYF. CDR3 DNA sequence: TGTGCCAGCAGCTTAGGGGCACCTGGAAACACCATATATTTT.

The chain is built from TRBV5-1 and TRBJ1-2; D remains ambiguous. CDR3 length: 14 amino acids. V lost 0 bases to trimming and J lost 4 bases, with 10 bases between them. The germline CDR1 and CDR2 sequences are SGHRS and YFSETQ. The CDR3 sequence is CASSLDGRSYGYTF. CDR3 sequence (DNA): TGCGCCAGCAGCTTGGATGGCAGATCCTATGGCTACACCTTC.

The chain is built from TRBV6-1 and TRBJ1-5; no clear D. Trimming stripped 1 base from V and 2 bases from J, with 18 bases between. The CDR3 contains 18 residues. CDR1 and CDR2 (germline): MNHNS, SASEGT. The CDR3, as DNA: TGTGCCAGCAGTGAAGAAGAGGGCACCGGGGTTGGCAATCAGCCCCAGCATTTT. Encoded protein: CASSEEEGTGVGNQPQHF.

In this sample, this clone turned up a few times. This chain uses TRBV6-1 with TRBJ1-5, with 7 nucleotides matching TRBD1. With V trimmed by 2 bases and J by 0 bases, 7 bases remained unmatched. CDR1 and CDR2 from the germline V gene are MNHNS and SASEGT. This CDR3 comprises 17 residues. In DNA, the CDR3 is TGTGCCAGCAGTGAACTGAGGGGGCGAAATAGCAATCAGCCCCAGCATTTT. It yields the protein CASSELRGRNSNQPQHF.